Listed here is a single TCR beta chain. The data originate from a study of blood T cell repertoires in COVID-19. Study details: PBMCs, B-cell-depleted T cells, or T cells provided the cDNA or gDNA that made up the material.

Original methodology: Reference gene primer amplification in the assay estimated nucleated cell counts. Libraries were prepared by immunoSEQ multiplex PCR; TCRdb keeps only in-frame clonotypes and omits some of them. V, J and clone size are those of that table, while D and trimming were read from the DNA. Of 180,000 or so clones listed, 65% to 90% are singletons. V lost 2 bases, J lost 1 base, and 12 bases lay in between. The CDR3 totals 16 residues. Germline V lookup: CDR1 MNHEY, CDR2 SVGAGI. The sequence was obtained from a man aged 55 to 70 with acute or convalescent COVID-19. This chain joins TRBV6-5 and TRBJ2-4, with TRBD2 as a possible D gene (5 bases). The sample comprised peripheral blood. The CDR3 DNA sequence: TGTGCCAGCAGTTACACCGGGAACCGGGCCAAAAACATTCAGTACTTC. This gives the protein CASSYTGNRAKNIQYF.